Described below is a single TCR beta chain sequence and its context. Its specificity is unknown. The junction shows a germline mismatch at one end, possibly a read error. This sample was taken from a study of blood T cells in healthy people across ages. Study outcomes and limitations: CMV status of donors was not determined, possibly confounding expanded clonotype changes. Higher naive T cell percentage went strongly together with higher TCR beta diversity.

The V gene's germline CDR1 is SGHVS and CDR2 FQNEAQ. CDR3 length: 16 amino acids. Each sample yielded at least 5 micrograms of PBMC total RNA. The second PCR ran roughly 6 to 11 cycles with a sample-barcoded 5' primer and J-beta primers. A 12-random-nucleotide template-switch adaptor tagged each cDNA molecule. TCRdb independently ran MiXCR on the 5' RACE reads; one entry per CDR3 protein. The sample includes roughly 2 million distinct CDR3 sequences, about 50% of them seen just once. The genes are TRBV7-8 and TRBJ2-1, with 9 bases lining up with TRBD2. This TCR came from a woman in her 40s in good health. The sequencing input was blood. As DNA, the CDR3 is TGTGCCACCAGCTCCATGGCGGGGGGGAGCTACAATGAGCAGTTCTTC. Translating gives CATSSMAGGSYNEQFF. Looking up the rest from reference TRBV7-8 and TRBJ2-1 gives the full variable domain: GAGVSQSPRYKVAKRGQDVALRCDPISGHVSLFWYQQALGQGPEFLTYFQNEAQLDKSGLPSDRFFAERPEGSVSTLKIQRTQQEDSAVYLCATSSMAGGSYNEQFFGPGTRLTVL.